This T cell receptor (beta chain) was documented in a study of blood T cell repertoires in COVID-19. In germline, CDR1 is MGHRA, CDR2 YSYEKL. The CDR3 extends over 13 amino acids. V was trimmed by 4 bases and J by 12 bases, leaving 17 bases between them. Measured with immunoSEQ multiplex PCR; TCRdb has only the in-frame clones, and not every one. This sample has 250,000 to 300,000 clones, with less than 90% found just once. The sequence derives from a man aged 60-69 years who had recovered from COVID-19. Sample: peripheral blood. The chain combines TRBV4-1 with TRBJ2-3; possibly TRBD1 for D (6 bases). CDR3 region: CASSPPGVGPQYF. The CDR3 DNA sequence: TGCGCCAGCAGCCCCCCAGGGGTAGGACCACAGTATTTT.